One and the same sample provided the 4 T cell receptor beta chains below, sequenced in a study of cytomegalovirus exposure and HLA in healthy donors. The PCR ran on 60 Vbeta and 13 Jbeta primers. Repertoires were generated with immunoSEQ multiplex PCR, while TCRdb's copy carries only in-frame clones and drops some. This sample has around 160,000 clones, with over 80% found just once. The specimen was PBMCs. The receptors here all came from a woman under 30 in good health and CMV-seronegative.

By share, this clone ranks as medium-sized. The chain couples TRBV5-4 to TRBJ1-2; tentatively, D is TRBD1 (6 bases). This CDR3 contains 12 residues. Deletions cut 4 bases from V and 5 bases from J, with 9 bases between. Germline CDR1 and CDR2: SGHNT and YYREEE (reference sequence). CDR3 coding DNA: TGTGCCAGCAGCGGGGACATTTATGGCTACACCTTC. Translated: CASSGDIYGYTF.

This clone appeared a few times. The gene calls are TRBV28 and TRBJ1-2, with TRBD1 identical over 7 bases. The V segment lost 3 bases and the J segment 6 bases; nucleotides outside the gene matches: 7. Germline assignment: CDR1 MDHEN and CDR2 SYDVKM. The CDR3 has 14 residues. The CDR3 region has the DNA TGTGCCAGCAGTTTCAACAGGGGTAGGGATGGCTACACCTTC. Its protein product is CASSFNRGRDGYTF.

The chain is built from TRBV15 and TRBJ1-2; tentative D call: TRBD1 (6 bases). The CDR3 length is 13 residues. V was shortened by 0 bases and J by 7 bases, with 9 bases between the two germline ends. The germline V gene encodes CDR1 LNHNV and CDR2 YYDKDF (reference sequence). The DNA for the CDR3 is TGTGCCACCAGCAGAGAACAGGGTAGTGGCTACACCTTC. It encodes CATSREQGSGYTF.

The chain employs TRBV11-2 and TRBJ1-1; the match to TRBD1 covers 7 bases. CDR3 length equals 15 residues. J gave up 3 bases and V 2 bases, and 6 bases lay outside the gene matches. Germline V gene lookup returns CDR1 SGHAT and CDR2 FQNNGV. The CDR3 is CASSLSRQGHTEAFF. Here the CDR3 DNA reads TGTGCCAGCAGCTTATCCCGACAGGGTCACACTGAAGCTTTCTTT.